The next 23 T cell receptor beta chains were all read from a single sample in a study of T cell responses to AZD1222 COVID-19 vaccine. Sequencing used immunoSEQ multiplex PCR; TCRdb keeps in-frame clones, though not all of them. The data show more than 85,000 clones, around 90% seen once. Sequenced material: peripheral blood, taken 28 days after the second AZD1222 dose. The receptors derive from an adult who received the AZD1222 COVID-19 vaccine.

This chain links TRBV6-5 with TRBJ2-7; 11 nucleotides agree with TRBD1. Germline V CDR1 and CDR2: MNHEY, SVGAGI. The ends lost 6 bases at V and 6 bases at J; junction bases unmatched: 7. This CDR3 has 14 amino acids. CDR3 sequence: CASSEGTGGGEQYF. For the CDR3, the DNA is TGTGCCAGCAGCGAGGGGACAGGGGGAGGCGAGCAGTACTTC.

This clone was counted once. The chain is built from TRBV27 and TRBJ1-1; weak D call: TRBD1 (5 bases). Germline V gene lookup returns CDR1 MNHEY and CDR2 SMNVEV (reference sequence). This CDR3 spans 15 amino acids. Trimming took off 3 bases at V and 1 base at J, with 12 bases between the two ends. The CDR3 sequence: CASSFLRDRNTEAFF. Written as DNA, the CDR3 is TGTGCCAGCAGTTTCCTCAGGGATCGGAACACTGAAGCTTTCTTT.

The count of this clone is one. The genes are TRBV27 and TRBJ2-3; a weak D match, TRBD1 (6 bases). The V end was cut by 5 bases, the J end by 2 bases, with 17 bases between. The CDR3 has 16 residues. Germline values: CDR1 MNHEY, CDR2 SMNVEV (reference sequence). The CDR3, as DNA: TGTGCCAGCAGTCCTATCAACAGGGTAGTCACAGATACGCAGTATTTT. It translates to CASSPINRVVTDTQYF.

The CDR3 DNA reads as TGTGCCAGCAAAGGACAGGGGGCTGACACTGAAGCTTTCTTT. Its translation is CASKGQGADTEAFF. The chain uses TRBV6-4 and TRBJ1-1; 11 bases agree with TRBD1. Per the germline V gene, CDR1 is MRHNA and CDR2 is SNTAGT. V was clipped by 7 bases and J by 3 bases; unmatched bases: 4. This CDR3 is built from 14 residues.

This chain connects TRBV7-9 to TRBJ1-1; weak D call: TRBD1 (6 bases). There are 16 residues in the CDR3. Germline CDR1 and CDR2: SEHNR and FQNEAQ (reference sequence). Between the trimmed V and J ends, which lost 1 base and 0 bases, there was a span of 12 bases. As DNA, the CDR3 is TGTGCCAGCAGCTTAGTGCTGGGGGCCTTGAACACTGAAGCTTTCTTT. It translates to CASSLVLGALNTEAFF.

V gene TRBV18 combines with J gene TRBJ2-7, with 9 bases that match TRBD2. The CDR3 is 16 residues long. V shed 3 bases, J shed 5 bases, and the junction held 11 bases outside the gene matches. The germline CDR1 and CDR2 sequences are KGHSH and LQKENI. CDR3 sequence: CASSPFPLAGSDEQYF. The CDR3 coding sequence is TGTGCCAGCTCACCTTTTCCCCTAGCGGGGTCCGACGAGCAGTACTTC. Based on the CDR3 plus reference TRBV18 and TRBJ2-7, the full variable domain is NAGVMQNPRHLVRRRGQEARLRCSPMKGHSHVYWYRQLPEEGLKFMVYLQKENIIDESGMPKERFSAEFPKEGPSILRIQQVVRGDSAAYFCASSPFPLAGSDEQYFGPGTRLTVT.

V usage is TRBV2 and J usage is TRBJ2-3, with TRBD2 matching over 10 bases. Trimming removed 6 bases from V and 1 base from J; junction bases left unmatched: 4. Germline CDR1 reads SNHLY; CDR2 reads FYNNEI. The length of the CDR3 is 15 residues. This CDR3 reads CASSVLAGGTDTQYF. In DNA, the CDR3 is TGTGCCAGCAGCGTTCTAGCGGGGGGCACAGATACGCAGTATTTT. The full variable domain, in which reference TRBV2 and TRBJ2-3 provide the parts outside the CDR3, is EPEVTQTPSHQVTQMGQEVILRCVPISNHLYFYWYRQILGQKVEFLVSFYNNEISEKSEIFDDQFSVERPDGSNFTLKIRSTKLEDSAMYFCASSVLAGGTDTQYFGPGTRLTVL.

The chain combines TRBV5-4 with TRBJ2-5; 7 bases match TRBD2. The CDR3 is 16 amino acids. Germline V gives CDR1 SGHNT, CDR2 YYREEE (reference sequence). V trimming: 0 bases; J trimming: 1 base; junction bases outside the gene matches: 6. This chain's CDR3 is CASSLGPGGVQETQYF. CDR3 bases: TGTGCCAGCAGCTTGGGACCTGGGGGGGTCCAAGAGACCCAGTACTTC. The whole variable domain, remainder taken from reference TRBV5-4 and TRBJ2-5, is ETGVTQSPTHLIKTRGQQVTLRCSSQSGHNTVSWYQQALGQGPQFIFQYYREEENGRGNFPPRFSGLQFPNYSSELNVNALELDDSALYLCASSLGPGGVQETQYFGPGTRLLVL.

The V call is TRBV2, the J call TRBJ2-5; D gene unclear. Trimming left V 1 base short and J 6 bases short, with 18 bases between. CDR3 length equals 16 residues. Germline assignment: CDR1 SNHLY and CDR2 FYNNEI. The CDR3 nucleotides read TGTGCCAGCAGTGAAGGTTTGGTGGGCCTATCGCAGACCCAGTACTTC. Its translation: CASSEGLVGLSQTQYF.

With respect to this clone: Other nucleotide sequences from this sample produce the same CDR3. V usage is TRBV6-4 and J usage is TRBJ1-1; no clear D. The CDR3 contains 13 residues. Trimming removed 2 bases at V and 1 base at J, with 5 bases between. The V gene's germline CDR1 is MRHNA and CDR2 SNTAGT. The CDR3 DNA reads TGTGCCAGCAGTGACAGAGCGAACACTGAAGCTTTCTTT. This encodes CASSDRANTEAFF.

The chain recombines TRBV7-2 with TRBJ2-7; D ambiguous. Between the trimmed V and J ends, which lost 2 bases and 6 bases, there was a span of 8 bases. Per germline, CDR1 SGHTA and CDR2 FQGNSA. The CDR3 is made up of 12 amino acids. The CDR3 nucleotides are TGTGCCAGCAGCTTACCGGGTCTCGAGCAGTACTTC. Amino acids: CASSLPGLEQYF.

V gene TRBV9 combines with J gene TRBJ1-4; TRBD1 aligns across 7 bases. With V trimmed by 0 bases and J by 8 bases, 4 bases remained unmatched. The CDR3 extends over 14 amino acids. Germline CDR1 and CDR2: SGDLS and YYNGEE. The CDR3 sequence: CASSVGGGGEKLFF. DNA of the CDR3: TGTGCCAGCAGCGTAGGGGGAGGGGGCGAAAAACTGTTTTTT.

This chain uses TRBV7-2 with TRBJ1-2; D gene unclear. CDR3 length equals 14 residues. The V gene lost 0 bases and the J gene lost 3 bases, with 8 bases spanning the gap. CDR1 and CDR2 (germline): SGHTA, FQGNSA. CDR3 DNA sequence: TGTGCCAGCAGCTTAGCGCAAGGGTACTATGGCTACACCTTC. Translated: CASSLAQGYYGYTF. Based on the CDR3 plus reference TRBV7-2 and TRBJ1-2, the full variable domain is GAGVSQSPSNKVTEKGKDVELRCDPISGHTALYWYRQSLGQGLEFLIYFQGNSAPDKSGLPSDRFSAERTGGSVSTLTIQRTQQEDSAVYLCASSLAQGYYGYTFGSGTRLTVV.

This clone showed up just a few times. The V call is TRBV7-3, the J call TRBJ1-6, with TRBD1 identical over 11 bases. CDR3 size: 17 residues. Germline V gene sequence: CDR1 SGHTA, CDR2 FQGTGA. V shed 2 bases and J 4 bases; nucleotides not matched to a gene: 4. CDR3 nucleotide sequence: TGTGCCAGCAGCTTATTGGGGACAGGGGGTTATAATTCACCCCTCCACTTT. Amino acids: CASSLLGTGGYNSPLHF.

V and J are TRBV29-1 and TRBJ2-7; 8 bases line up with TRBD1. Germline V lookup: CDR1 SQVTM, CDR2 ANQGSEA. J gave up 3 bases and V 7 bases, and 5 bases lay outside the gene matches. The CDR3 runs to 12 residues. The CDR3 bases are TGCAGCGCCGGACAGGGAAACTACGAGCAGTACTTC. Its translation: CSAGQGNYEQYF.

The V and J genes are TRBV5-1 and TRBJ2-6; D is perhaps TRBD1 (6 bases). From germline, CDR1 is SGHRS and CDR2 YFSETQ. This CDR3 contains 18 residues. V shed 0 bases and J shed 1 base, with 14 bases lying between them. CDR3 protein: CASSLVTGPASGANVLTF. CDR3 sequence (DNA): TGCGCCAGCAGCTTGGTCACAGGGCCGGCTTCTGGGGCCAACGTCCTGACTTTC.

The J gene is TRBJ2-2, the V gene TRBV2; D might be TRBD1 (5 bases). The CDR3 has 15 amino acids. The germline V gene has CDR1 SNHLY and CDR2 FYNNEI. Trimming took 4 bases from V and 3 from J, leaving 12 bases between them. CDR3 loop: CASSGRGGYTGELFF. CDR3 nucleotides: TGTGCCAGCAGTGGTAGGGGTGGGTACACCGGGGAGCTGTTTTTT.

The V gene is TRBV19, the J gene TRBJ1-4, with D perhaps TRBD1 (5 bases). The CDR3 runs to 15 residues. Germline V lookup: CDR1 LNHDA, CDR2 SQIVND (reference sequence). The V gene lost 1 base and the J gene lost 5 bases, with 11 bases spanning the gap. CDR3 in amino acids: CASSIVEAGNEKLFF. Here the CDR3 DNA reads TGTGCCAGTAGTATAGTGGAGGCAGGGAATGAAAAACTGTTTTTT.

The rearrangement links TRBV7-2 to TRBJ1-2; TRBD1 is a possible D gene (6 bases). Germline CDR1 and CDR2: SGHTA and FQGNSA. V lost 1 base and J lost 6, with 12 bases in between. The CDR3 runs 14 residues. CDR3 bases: TGTGCCAGCAGCTTAGTACCAGGGGTCGATGGCTACACCTTC. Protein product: CASSLVPGVDGYTF. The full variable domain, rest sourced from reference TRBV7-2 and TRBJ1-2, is GAGVSQSPSNKVTEKGKDVELRCDPISGHTALYWYRQSLGQGLEFLIYFQGNSAPDKSGLPSDRFSAERTGGSVSTLTIQRTQQEDSAVYLCASSLVPGVDGYTFGSGTRLTVV.

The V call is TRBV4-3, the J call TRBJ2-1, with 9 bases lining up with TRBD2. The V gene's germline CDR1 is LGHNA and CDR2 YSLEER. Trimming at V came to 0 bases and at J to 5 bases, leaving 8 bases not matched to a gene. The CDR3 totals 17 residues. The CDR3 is CASSQDVRAGGDNEQFF. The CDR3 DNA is TGCGCCAGCAGCCAAGATGTGAGAGCGGGGGGTGACAATGAGCAGTTCTTC.

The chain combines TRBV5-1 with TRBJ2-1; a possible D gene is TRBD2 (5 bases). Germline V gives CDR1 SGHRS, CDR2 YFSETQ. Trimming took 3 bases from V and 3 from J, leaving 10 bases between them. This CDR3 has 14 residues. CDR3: CASSYRGLYNEQFF. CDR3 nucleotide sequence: TGCGCCAGCAGCTACCGAGGGCTCTACAATGAGCAGTTCTTC.

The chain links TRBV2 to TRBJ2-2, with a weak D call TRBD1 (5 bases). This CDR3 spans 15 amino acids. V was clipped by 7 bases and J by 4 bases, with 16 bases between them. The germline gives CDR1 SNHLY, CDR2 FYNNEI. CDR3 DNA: TGTGCCAGCACCCGTCTGGGGCCCTCCACCGGGGAGCTGTTTTTT. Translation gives CASTRLGPSTGELFF. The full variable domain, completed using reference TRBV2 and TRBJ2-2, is EPEVTQTPSHQVTQMGQEVILRCVPISNHLYFYWYRQILGQKVEFLVSFYNNEISEKSEIFDDQFSVERPDGSNFTLKIRSTKLEDSAMYFCASTRLGPSTGELFFGEGSRLTVL.

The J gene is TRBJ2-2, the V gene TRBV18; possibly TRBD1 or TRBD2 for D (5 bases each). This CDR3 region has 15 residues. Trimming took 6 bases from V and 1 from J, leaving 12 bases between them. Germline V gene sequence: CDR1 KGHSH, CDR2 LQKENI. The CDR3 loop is CASSGRTGNTGELFF. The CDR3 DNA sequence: TGTGCCAGCTCGGGACGTACAGGGAACACCGGGGAGCTGTTTTTT.